This T cell receptor beta chain derives from a study of regulatory T cells in long-lasting Graves disease. General study findings and limits: Newly diagnosed disease favored TRBV20-1 and TRBJ2-1 over persistent disease.

Regarding this clonotype: Its matching antigen is unknown.

According to the study, TCR beta libraries were built with iRepertoire HTBI primers and CDR3-region Arm-PCR. Authors' processing steps: Identification of gene segments yielded approximately 62 TRBV and some 14 TRBJ across samples. TCRdb independently ran MiXCR on the multiplex PCR reads; one entry per CDR3 protein. TCRdb, not the authors, supplied the V and J calls. The sample yields approximately 690,000 distinct CDR3 sequences, about 30% seen once. The CDR3 consists of 12 residues. Trimming stripped 4 bases from V and 9 bases from J, with 10 bases between. CDR1 SGHAT and CDR2 FQNNGV come from the germline V gene. As for time point: persistent/refractory GD, antithyroid drugs over 5 years with positive TRAb. After RNA was extracted from PBMCs, the TCR library was made from it.

The V gene is TRBV11-2, the J gene TRBJ2-1; D may be TRBD1 or TRBD2 (5 bases each). The receptor comes from a female donor with Graves disease. The source was peripheral blood mononuclear cells (PBMCs), collected when the disease was refractory, from a patient treated with antithyroid drugs. The CDR3 coding sequence is TGTGCCAGCAGCTCAGATGGGGGTGAGCAGTTCTTC. This sequence encodes CASSSDGGEQFF.